This T cell receptor (beta chain) comes out of a study of T cell repertoires in cytomegalovirus infection. About the research overall: CMV infection plus the matching HLA type was flagged by public TCR beta signatures. Whole-study results and caveats: Summed frequency of public TCR beta families distinguished CMV carriers with the relevant HLA.

TCRdb re-called the reads with MiXCR, one entry per CDR3 protein. The sample holds about 360,000 distinct CDR3 sequences, about 35% seen once. The germline V and J ends were trimmed by 5 bases and 4 bases, with 15 bases remaining between them. Germline CDR1 reads MNHNY; CDR2 reads SVGAGI (reference sequence). The CDR3 totals 14 residues. Turning to this clonotype: Its antigen is currently unknown.

The V call is TRBV6-6, the J call TRBJ2-7; the D gene is possibly TRBD1 (5 bases). Here the sequenced sample was cultured PBMCs, taken from culture after CMV antigen stimulation. The clonotype was recovered from a human donor in good health (CMV status not recorded). Some clones in this sample may be carry-over from other donors' samples. The CDR3 DNA reads as TGTGCCAGCAGTAAACGGATACAGGAATACGAGCAGTACTTC. Protein sequence: CASSKRIQEYEQYF.